These 3 T cell receptor beta chains came from one sample sequenced in a study of cytomegalovirus exposure and HLA in healthy donors (dated by TCRdb to between 2016 and 2019). The library came from the immunoSEQ multiplex PCR assay. A mixture of 60 forward primers for TCR Vbeta segments and 13 reverse primers for TCR Jbeta segments was used in the multiplex PCR. This immuneACCESS table, as held by TCRdb, lists in-frame sequences with V and J called but not all clones. Of the missing ones, under half trace to an unresolved V gene in checked studies; the others have no known cause. In this sample the table shows over 80,000 clones, over 55% of which occur a single time. The ten largest clones capture approximately 15% of the sample. The sample taken for sequencing was PBMCs. The receptors come from a woman between 18 and 29 years old in good health and CMV-seropositive.

This chain uses TRBV5-1 with TRBJ2-7; TRBD2 matches at 10 bases. CDR3 length: 14 amino acids. Germline CDR1 and CDR2: SGHRS and YFSETQ. V was pared by 3 bases and J by 6 bases, with 6 bases of the junction left unmatched. The CDR3 nucleotides read TGCGCCAGCAGCTATAGCGGGGGGCGCGCCGAGCAGTACTTC. It codes for CASSYSGGRAEQYF.

The genes are TRBV28 and TRBJ2-6; D is undetermined. The CDR3 loop spans 13 amino acids. CDR1 and CDR2 from the germline V gene are MDHEN and SYDVKM. The V end was cut by 3 bases, the J end by 3 bases, with 3 bases between. In DNA, the CDR3 is TGTGCCAGCAGTTTTAGTGGGGCCAACGTCCTGACTTTC. Its protein product is CASSFSGANVLTF.

This clone appeared a few times. V is TRBV28 and J is TRBJ2-5; 7 positions agree with TRBD2. Germline V gives CDR1 MDHEN, CDR2 SYDVKM. The trim removed 8 bases at V and 3 bases at J, leaving 9 bases unmatched. CDR3 length: 14 residues. CDR3 in DNA: TGTGCCAGCGGGGGGGACGGGCTCGAAGAGACCCAGTACTTC. Translating gives CASGGDGLEETQYF.